These 4 T cell receptor beta chains were all obtained from the same sample, sequenced in a study of TIL therapy for anti-PD-1-resistant metastatic lung cancer. This was the immunoSEQ v3 assay. Repertoires were generated with immunoSEQ multiplex PCR, while TCRdb's copy carries only in-frame clones and drops some. The sample lists 7,600 or so clones, under 65% occurring once. Regarding time point: pre-treatment sample, taken before nivolumab and TIL therapy. Tumor tissue came from excised metastases, mostly pleural nodules or supraclavicular lymph nodes. The input for sequencing was tumor tissue, taken at baseline. The source of these receptors is a person aged 25-85 years with non-small cell lung cancer.

This chain uses TRBV18 with TRBJ2-6; D perhaps matches TRBD2 (6 bases). This CDR3 has 18 amino acids. The V gene lost 4 bases and the J gene lost 1 base, with 17 bases spanning the gap. Germline-derived CDR1 and CDR2 are KGHSH and LQKENI. The chain's CDR3 is CASSHERVLVSGANVLTF. CDR3 DNA: TGTGCCAGCTCACACGAGCGGGTGCTCGTATCTGGGGCCAACGTCCTGACTTTC.

The chain is built from TRBV19 and TRBJ1-2; perhaps TRBD1 as D (6 bases). The CDR3 is 15 residues long. CDR1 LNHDA and CDR2 SQIVND come from the germline V gene (reference sequence). Deletions cut 6 bases from V and 1 base from J, with 15 bases between. This chain's CDR3 is CASSETGRRNYGYTF. CDR3 DNA sequence: TGTGCCAGTAGCGAAACAGGGCGTCGTAACTATGGCTACACCTTC.

The chain has TRBV29-1 and TRBJ2-2; 9 bases line up with TRBD1. Trimming took 6 bases from V and 4 from J; bases not matched to a gene: 6. The CDR3 has 14 amino acids. CDR1 is SQVTM, CDR2 ANQGSEA, per germline. The CDR3 loop is CSVAGTGFTGELFF. The CDR3 DNA sequence: TGCAGCGTCGCCGGGACAGGGTTCACCGGGGAGCTGTTTTTT.

The chain combines TRBV28 with TRBJ1-2; D might be TRBD1 (5 bases). CDR3 size: 15 residues. Germline V gene sequence: CDR1 MDHEN, CDR2 SYDVKM. V lost 7 bases to trimming and J lost 0 bases, with 15 bases between them. CDR3: CASIGALKANYGYTF. The CDR3 DNA reads as TGTGCCAGCATAGGGGCACTCAAAGCTAACTATGGCTACACCTTC.